Following are 12 T cell receptor beta chains from one sample sequenced in a study of CD8 T cells in ankylosing spondylitis. Overall study results and limits: A motif in TCR beta, a set of eight highly homologous variants, appeared characteristic of ankylosing spondylitis blood.

TCRdb called the 5' RACE reads again in MiXCR, with one record for every CDR3 protein. The sample includes about 220,000 distinct CDR3 sequences, 6% to 8% of them seen just once. Their antigens remain unidentified. Sample: blood, either unsorted or a sorted T cell fraction (not recorded which). These receptors all stem from a male donor with ankylosing spondylitis.

This clonotype appeared many times. The V gene is TRBV12-3 or TRBV12-4, the J gene TRBJ2-1; 10 positions agree with TRBD1. This CDR3 has 11 residues. The junction had 5 bases not matched to a gene; V was cut back by 7 bases and J by 14 bases. This chain's CDR3 is CASTFGQGEFF. The CDR3 nucleotides are TGTGCCAGCACCTTCGGACAGGGGGAGTTCTTC.

The chain uses TRBV13 and TRBJ2-7; a weak D match, TRBD2 (6 bases). Trimming removed 4 bases at V and 3 bases at J, with 19 bases between. The CDR3 loop spans 16 amino acids. The germline CDR1 and CDR2 sequences are PRHDT and FYEKMQ (reference sequence). CDR3 DNA: TGTGCCAGCAGCTCGAGTGATAGCGGAACACACTACGAGCAGTACTTC. Amino acid sequence: CASSSSDSGTHYEQYF.

This clonotype was seen at least ten times. One end of the junction is discordant with germline, which a read error may explain. J is TRBJ2-1 and V is TRBV7-7; 8 bases map to TRBD2. Germline CDR1 is SSHAT and CDR2 is FNYEAQ (reference sequence). The CDR3 contains 13 residues. CDR3 sequence (DNA): TGTGCTAGCAGCCCCGGGGGGGTACATGAGCAGTTCTTC. Protein product: CASSPGGVHEQFF.

Many counts were recorded for this clonotype. The J gene is TRBJ2-7, the V gene TRBV9, with D possibly being TRBD1 (6 bases). The V end lost 3 bases, the J end lost 0 bases, and 10 bases lay between the germline ends. Per the germline V gene, CDR1 is SGDLS and CDR2 is YYNGEE. This CDR3 region has 14 residues. This CDR3 reads CASSGGGFSYEQYF. In DNA form, the CDR3 reads TGTGCCAGCAGCGGTGGGGGCTTCTCCTACGAGCAGTACTTC.

This clonotype was counted ten times or more. The chain uses TRBV24-1 and TRBJ1-5, with no clear D. CDR3 length equals 13 residues. Between the trimmed V and J ends, which lost 3 bases and 3 bases, there was a span of 5 bases. CDR1 and CDR2 (germline): KGHDR, SFDVKD. The CDR3 region is CATSDNLNQPQHF. CDR3 coding DNA: TGTGCCACCAGTGATAACCTCAATCAGCCCCAGCATTTT.

This clonotype was counted a few times. V is TRBV11-2 and J is TRBJ2-7, with 8 bases fitting TRBD1. Germline trimming cut 6 bases from V and 0 bases from J; bases unmatched to any gene: 4. This CDR3 spans 14 amino acids. Germline V lookup: CDR1 SGHAT, CDR2 FQNNGV. CDR3 nucleotides: TGTGCCAGCAGTACCGGGACAGGCTCCTACGAGCAGTACTTC. Translated: CASSTGTGSYEQYF.

The CDR3 region has the DNA TGTGCCAGCAGCTCGAGACGACTAGCGGGGACCACAGATACGCAGTATTTT. Protein: CASSSRRLAGTTDTQYF. The rearrangement uses TRBV7-9 and TRBJ2-3, with TRBD2 identical over 11 bases. Germline-derived CDR1 and CDR2 are SEHNR and FQNEAQ (reference sequence). J lost 2 bases, V lost 4 bases, and 8 bases had no gene match. The CDR3 loop spans 17 amino acids.

At least ten counts were recorded for this clonotype. The CDR3 sequence: CASSQEMTAANTGELFF. The CDR3 coding sequence is TGCGCCAGCAGCCAAGAGATGACAGCCGCGAACACCGGGGAGCTGTTTTTT. V is TRBV4-3 and J is TRBJ2-2; TRBD1 is a possible D gene (5 bases). Germline V gene data show CDR1 as LGHNA and CDR2 as YSLEER. Trimming pared 0 bases from V and 0 bases from J, leaving 11 bases between. The CDR3 is made up of 17 amino acids.

This clonotype has more than one count but fewer than ten. The CDR3 nucleotides read TGCGCCAGCAGCCCGCCCGGGACTAGCGGAGGGGAGAGGTACAATGAGCAGTTCTTC. It encodes CASSPPGTSGGERYNEQFF. The V and J genes are TRBV5-1 and TRBJ2-1; 11 bases align to TRBD2. J gave up 4 bases and V 4 bases, and 16 bases lay outside the gene matches. The CDR3 is 19 amino acids. CDR1 is SGHRS, CDR2 YFSETQ, per germline.

The V and J genes are TRBV28 and TRBJ2-5; the match to TRBD2 covers 13 bases. Trimming took 6 bases from V and 0 from J; bases not matched to a gene: 10. The germline V gene encodes CDR1 MDHEN and CDR2 SYDVKM. The CDR3 is 18 residues long. The CDR3 sequence: CASSSWTSGGQYQETQYF. The CDR3 DNA is TGTGCCAGCAGCTCTTGGACTAGCGGGGGCCAATACCAAGAGACCCAGTACTTC.

This clonotype was seen at least ten times. The V call is TRBV29-1, the J call TRBJ2-7; 7 bases fit TRBD1. Losses at the gene ends were 7 bases for V and 8 bases for J; bases not matched to a gene: 14. The CDR3 covers 13 residues. Germline V gene data show CDR1 as SQVTM and CDR2 as ANQGSEA. CDR3 nucleotides: TGCAGCGCCATGGACAGGTACGACCGGCAGCAGTACTTC. Its translation: CSAMDRYDRQQYF.

Ten or more counts support this clonotype. This chain connects TRBV7-9 to TRBJ2-7; D perhaps matches TRBD2 (5 bases). The CDR3 spans 17 residues. Trimming cost V 5 bases and J 0 bases, with 20 bases left between them. CDR1 SEHNR and CDR2 FQNEAQ come from the germline V gene (reference sequence). CDR3 amino acids: CASSSSVRNPLSYEQYF. The CDR3 DNA follows: TGTGCCAGCAGCAGTAGCGTAAGGAATCCTCTCTCCTACGAGCAGTACTTC.